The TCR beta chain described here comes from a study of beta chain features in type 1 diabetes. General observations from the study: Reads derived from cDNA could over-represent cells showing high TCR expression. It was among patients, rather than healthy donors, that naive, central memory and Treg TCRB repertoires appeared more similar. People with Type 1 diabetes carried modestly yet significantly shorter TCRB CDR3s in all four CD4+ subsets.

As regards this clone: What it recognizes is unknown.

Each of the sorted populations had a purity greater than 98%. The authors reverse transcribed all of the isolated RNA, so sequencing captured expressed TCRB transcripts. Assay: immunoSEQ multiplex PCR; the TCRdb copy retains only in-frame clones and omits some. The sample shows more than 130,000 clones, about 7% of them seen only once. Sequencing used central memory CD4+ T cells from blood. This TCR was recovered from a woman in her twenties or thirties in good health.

The CDR3 spells CASSLSGTEGDEQYF. DNA of the CDR3: TGTGCCAGCAGCTTATCTGGGACAGAAGGGGACGAGCAGTACTTC. The chain combines TRBV11-3 with TRBJ2-7, with TRBD1 identical over 7 bases. J gave up 5 bases and V 2 bases, and 9 bases lay outside the gene matches. The CDR3 has 15 residues. Per germline, CDR1 SGHNT and CDR2 YENEEA.